Listed below are T cell receptor beta chains from one sample, sequenced in a study of T cell changes during pregnancy in multiple sclerosis. Measured with immunoSEQ multiplex PCR; TCRdb has only the in-frame clones, and not every one. The sample contains around 69,000 clones, 90% of which appear only once. The sequenced sample was peripheral blood, obtained in the second trimester of pregnancy. These receptors were collected from a female donor in good health, enrolled as a control in a pregnancy study. CDR3s include the opening cysteine and the closing phenylalanine or tryptophan. A D gene is named only where the DNA matches it firmly. The size field is filled for only some rows; it gives once, few, many or a size class.

j_call d_call v_call clone_size cdr3_aa cdr3_nt
TRBJ2-2 - TRBV1 once CTSSHPTSQPAELFF TGCACCAGCAGCCACCCCACTAGCCAACCGGCGGAGCTGTTTTTT
TRBJ1-1 TRBD1 TRBV10-3 - CAISSGTGPEAFF TGTGCCATCAGTTCCGGGACAGGACCGGAAGCTTTCTTT
TRBJ1-5 - TRBV29-1 - CSVGGGNQPQHF TGCAGCGTTGGGGGAGGCAATCAGCCCCAGCATTTT
TRBJ2-7 TRBD1 TRBV6-5 - CASTSLTGPYEQYF TGTGCCAGCACCTCGTTGACAGGGCCCTACGAGCAGTACTTC
TRBJ2-2 TRBD1 TRBV19 - CASTGQGAPGELFF TGTGCCAGTACCGGACAGGGGGCGCCCGGGGAGCTGTTTTTT
TRBJ2-1 TRBD2 TRBV27 - CASSLSRTSGSNNEQFF TGTGCCAGCAGTTTATCGAGGACTAGCGGGAGTAACAATGAGCAGTTCTTC
TRBJ2-1 - TRBV7-6 - CASSPSAERYNEQFF TGTGCCAGCAGCCCTTCCGCGGAGCGCTACAATGAGCAGTTCTTC
TRBJ1-6 - TRBV30 - CAWNIGSESPLHF TGTGCCTGGAATATCGGTTCTGAGTCACCCCTCCACTTT
TRBJ2-7 - TRBV4-1 - CASSQGSLDEQYF TGCGCCAGCAGCCAAGGGTCGTTAGACGAGCAGTACTTC
TRBJ2-3 TRBD1 TRBV4-1 - CASSQGGTGRSDTQYF TGCGCCAGCAGCCAAGGTGGGACAGGGAGGTCCGATACGCAGTATTTT
TRBJ2-7 - TRBV2 - CASRLQAYEQYF TGTGCCAGCAGACTACAGGCTTACGAGCAGTACTTC
TRBJ2-1 - TRBV11-3 - CASALEAYNEQFF TGTGCCAGCGCCCTTGAGGCCTACAATGAGCAGTTCTTC
TRBJ2-1 TRBD2 TRBV27 - CASRIRTSGVNEQFF TGTGCCAGCAGAATCCGGACTAGCGGGGTCAATGAGCAGTTCTTC
TRBJ1-2 - TRBV28 - CASTLGPGHGYTF TGTGCCAGCACCCTGGGCCCTGGCCATGGCTACACCTTC
TRBJ1-5 - TRBV10-3 - CATGRENQPQHF TGTGCTACTGGACGGGAAAATCAGCCCCAGCATTTT
TRBJ2-7 - TRBV27 - CASSLRGFSYEQYF TGTGCCAGCAGTTTGAGGGGGTTTTCCTACGAGCAGTACTTC
TRBJ1-6 - TRBV18 - CASSPWDLKNSPLHF TGTGCCAGCTCACCCTGGGACTTAAAAAATTCACCCCTCCACTTT